A single sample is the source of the 25 T cell receptor beta chains below, sequenced in a study of cytomegalovirus exposure and HLA in healthy donors. Clones were sequenced by immunoSEQ multiplex PCR, and TCRdb holds only the in-frame ones, with some missing. The profile shows hundreds of thousands of clones, 70% to 90% of them singletons. Material: PBMCs. These receptors all stem from a woman under 30 in good health and CMV-seronegative.

This sequence joins TRBV5-1 and TRBJ2-3; 9 nucleotides align to TRBD2. The CDR3 covers 16 residues. Germline CDR1 reads SGHRS; CDR2 reads YFSETQ. J gave up 1 base and V 0 bases, and 3 bases lay outside the gene matches. The CDR3 region is CASSLEAGGRTDTQYF. DNA of the CDR3: TGCGCCAGCAGCTTGGAAGCGGGAGGACGCACAGATACGCAGTATTTT.

This sequence joins TRBV27 and TRBJ2-1, with a possible D match to TRBD2 (6 bases). Trimming took off 3 bases at V and 9 bases at J, with 21 bases between the two ends. The germline V gene encodes CDR1 MNHEY and CDR2 SMNVEV (reference sequence). This CDR3 is 16 amino acids long. CDR3 amino acids: CASSLLAVAGYGEQFF. DNA for the CDR3: TGTGCCAGCAGTTTGCTAGCCGTCGCGGGGTACGGTGAGCAGTTCTTC.

This chain uses TRBV19 with TRBJ1-2; 12 nucleotides agree with TRBD1. V gave up 6 bases and J gave up 6 bases; unmatched junction bases: 20. Germline V lookup: CDR1 LNHDA, CDR2 SQIVND (reference sequence). The CDR3 runs to 19 residues. This CDR3 is CASRTYLLRDRGPPNGYTF. The CDR3 DNA reads as TGTGCCAGTAGAACGTATCTACTCCGGGACAGGGGGCCCCCTAATGGCTACACCTTC. Based on the CDR3 plus reference TRBV19 and TRBJ1-2, the full variable domain is DGGITQSPKYLFRKEGQNVTLSCEQNLNHDAMYWYRQDPGQGLRLIYYSQIVNDFQKGDIAEGYSVSREKKESFPLTVTSAQKNPTAFYLCASRTYLLRDRGPPNGYTFGSGTRLTVV.

The chain couples TRBV2 to TRBJ2-4; the D gene is possibly TRBD2 (6 bases). V lost 8 bases, J lost 1 base, and 12 bases lay in between. CDR1 SNHLY and CDR2 FYNNEI come from the germline V gene. CDR3 length: 14 amino acids. CDR3 nucleotides: TGTGCCAGCCACTCTAGCGAGGCCAAAAACATTCAGTACTTC. Amino acids: CASHSSEAKNIQYF.

The chain links TRBV9 to TRBJ2-1; a weak D match, TRBD2 (6 bases). The CDR3 loop spans 17 amino acids. Germline V gene lookup returns CDR1 SGDLS and CDR2 YYNGEE. V was shortened by 0 bases and J by 5 bases, with 18 bases between the two germline ends. As DNA, the CDR3 is TGTGCCAGCAGCGTAGGACTAGGGGCTAGCTACCACAATGAGCAGTTCTTC. Its protein is CASSVGLGASYHNEQFF. Full variable domain (remainder filled in from reference TRBV9 and TRBJ2-1): DSGVTQTPKHLITATGQRVTLRCSPRSGDLSVYWYQQSLDQGLQFLIQYYNGEERAKGNILERFSAQQFPDLHSELNLSSLELGDSALYFCASSVGLGASYHNEQFFGPGTRLTVL.

V usage is TRBV7-3 and J usage is TRBJ2-5, with 7 positions matching TRBD2. Germline V gene data show CDR1 as SGHTA and CDR2 as FQGTGA. The length of the CDR3 is 15 residues. J lost 1 base, V lost 2 bases, and 4 bases had no gene match. The CDR3 coding sequence is TGTGCCAGCAGCTTAGGCCCTAGCGGCCAAGAGACCCAGTACTTC. This gives the protein CASSLGPSGQETQYF.

This chain uses TRBV2 with TRBJ2-3, with a possible D match to TRBD1 (6 bases). This CDR3 region has 14 residues. V lost 11 bases and J 1 base, leaving 16 bases between the germline ends. CDR1 SNHLY and CDR2 FYNNEI come from the germline V gene. The CDR3 loop is CAGMTGHGTDTQYF. In nucleotides, the CDR3 is TGTGCCGGGATGACGGGACACGGCACAGATACGCAGTATTTT.

This rearrangement joins TRBV7-9 to TRBJ2-6; 8 bases line up with TRBD1. The CDR3 has 17 amino acids. The J segment lost 2 bases and the V segment lost 5 bases, leaving 8 bases of the junction unmatched. Germline values: CDR1 SEHNR, CDR2 FQNEAQ (reference sequence). The CDR3 DNA reads TGTGCCAGCAGCCACCGGACAGGGCTCACTGGGGCCAACGTCCTGACTTTC. This gives the protein CASSHRTGLTGANVLTF.

This chain joins TRBV30 and TRBJ2-4; 8 bases agree with TRBD2. CDR1 and CDR2 from the germline V gene are GTSNPN and SVGIG (reference sequence). This CDR3 is built from 15 residues. In DNA, the CDR3 is TGTGCTTCCGACGCCGGGGGGGGGCGTAAAAACATTCAGTACTTC. Residues: CASDAGGGRKNIQYF.

V and J are TRBV10-2 and TRBJ2-5; 7 bases agree with TRBD1. The CDR3 is made up of 15 amino acids. J gave up 7 bases and V 1 base, and 9 bases lay outside the gene matches. Germline assignment: CDR1 WSHSY and CDR2 SAAADI. The CDR3 loop is CASSELGQSWGTQYF. The CDR3 nucleotides read TGCGCCAGCAGTGAGTTGGGACAGTCCTGGGGGACCCAGTACTTC.

This rearrangement joins TRBV27 to TRBJ2-3; TRBD1 is a possible D gene (5 bases). Germline V gives CDR1 MNHEY, CDR2 SMNVEV (reference sequence). The CDR3 is 12 residues long. Trimming took 8 bases from V and 6 from J, leaving 12 bases between them. The CDR3 DNA reads TGTGCCAGCTGGGGAAGGGGCGATACGCAGTATTTT. Translation: CASWGRGDTQYF.

This clone was found a few times. The chain has TRBV28 and TRBJ1-2; D is ambiguous. This CDR3 comprises 15 residues. CDR1 MDHEN and CDR2 SYDVKM come from the germline V gene. Between the trimmed V and J ends, which lost 5 bases and 2 bases, there was a span of 15 bases. Here the CDR3 DNA reads TGTGCCAGCAGTCCGCCCCCCCCGGGGAACTATGGCTACACCTTC. It is translated as CASSPPPPGNYGYTF.

The rearrangement joins TRBV4-1 to TRBJ2-7, with 11 bases identical to TRBD2. Germline CDR1 MGHRA, CDR2 YSYEKL. Unmatched junction bases numbered 9, after V lost 4 bases and J lost 4 bases. This CDR3 region has 16 residues. The CDR3 bases are TGCGCCAGCAGCCGCAGTAGCGGGGGGGCTAGGTACGAGCAGTACTTC. Translated, it gives CASSRSSGGARYEQYF.

The chain joins TRBV10-2 to TRBJ2-7; D possibly corresponds to TRBD2 (6 bases). V was cut by 7 bases and J by 4 bases, with 17 bases left in between. CDR1 and CDR2 (germline): WSHSY, SAAADI. This CDR3 is 14 amino acids long. This chain's CDR3 is CASKAGSNFYEQYF. Here the CDR3 DNA reads TGCGCCAGCAAGGCGGGAAGTAACTTTTACGAGCAGTACTTC.

As DNA, the CDR3 is TGTGCCAGCAGCCCAGGGACAACCCCTACCTACGAGCAGTACTTC. Encoded protein: CASSPGTTPTYEQYF. This rearrangement joins TRBV28 to TRBJ2-7, with D possibly matching TRBD1 (6 bases). The CDR3 spans 15 residues. V lost 6 bases and J 2 bases, leaving 17 bases between the germline ends. Germline V gene data show CDR1 as MDHEN and CDR2 as SYDVKM.

This sequence joins TRBV9 and TRBJ2-1; 15 bases are shared with TRBD2. The CDR3 has 17 residues. With 3 bases clipped from V and 6 bases from J, the junction kept 7 bases outside the gene matches. Germline V gene sequence: CDR1 SGDLS, CDR2 YYNGEE. Written as DNA, the CDR3 is TGTGCCAGCAGCGAGGCCCTGGGACTAGCGGGGGGCAATGAGCAGTTCTTC. It codes for CASSEALGLAGGNEQFF.

The rearrangement uses TRBV6-6 and TRBJ2-2, with D maybe TRBD2 (6 bases). The CDR3 contains 13 residues. V was pared by 11 bases and J by 1 base, with 11 bases between. CDR1 is MNHNY and CDR2 is SVGAGI in the germline V gene (reference sequence). The CDR3 sequence is CAVAGLNTGELFF. The CDR3 coding sequence is TGTGCCGTTGCGGGACTGAACACCGGGGAGCTGTTTTTT.

The chain has TRBV6-1 and TRBJ2-7; 14 bases map to TRBD2. The CDR3 totals 19 residues. Per germline, CDR1 MNHNS and CDR2 SASEGT. V shed 3 bases, J shed 2 bases, and the junction held 12 bases outside the gene matches. The chain's CDR3 is CASSEKGLAGAGRTYEQYF. DNA for the CDR3: TGTGCCAGCAGTGAGAAGGGACTAGCGGGAGCGGGTAGAACCTACGAGCAGTACTTC.

The chain is built from TRBV15 and TRBJ2-3; the match to TRBD2 covers 7 bases. Germline lookup yields CDR1 LNHNV and CDR2 YYDKDF (reference sequence). The junction had 3 bases not matched to a gene; V was cut back by 4 bases and J by 2 bases. The CDR3 covers 14 residues. The CDR3 region is CATSTRLATDTQYF. The CDR3 DNA follows: TGTGCCACCAGCACCAGACTAGCCACAGATACGCAGTATTTT.

V is TRBV4-1 and J is TRBJ2-7; a weak D match, TRBD2 (5 bases). This CDR3 region has 13 residues. The germline V gene encodes CDR1 MGHRA and CDR2 YSYEKL. With 5 bases removed from V and 3 bases from J, the gap between germline ends came to 11 bases. The CDR3 spells CASSSTTIYEQYF. DNA of the CDR3: TGCGCCAGCAGCTCGACGACTATCTACGAGCAGTACTTC.

The chain links TRBV4-1 to TRBJ2-1; the D gene is possibly TRBD2 (6 bases). V dropped 4 bases and J dropped 7 bases, with 23 bases sitting between them. CDR3 length: 17 amino acids. CDR1 MGHRA and CDR2 YSYEKL come from the germline V gene. The CDR3: CASSPDPESSGKNEQFF. Written as DNA, the CDR3 is TGCGCCAGCAGCCCCGACCCCGAGAGTAGCGGTAAAAATGAGCAGTTCTTC.

CDR3 residues: CASSGQSTNEKLFF. The CDR3 nucleotides read TGTGCCAGTAGCGGACAGTCAACTAATGAAAAACTGTTTTTT. The chain joins TRBV19 to TRBJ1-4; D may be TRBD1 (6 bases). The CDR3 spans 14 residues. V was clipped by 6 bases and J by 0 bases, with 8 bases between them. Germline V gene lookup returns CDR1 LNHDA and CDR2 SQIVND (reference sequence). The full variable domain, completed using reference TRBV19 and TRBJ1-4, is DGGITQSPKYLFRKEGQNVTLSCEQNLNHDAMYWYRQDPGQGLRLIYYSQIVNDFQKGDIAEGYSVSREKKESFPLTVTSAQKNPTAFYLCASSGQSTNEKLFFGSGTQLSVL.

The CDR3 loop reads CASSQGARETQYF. As DNA, the CDR3 is TGCGCCAGCAGCCAGGGGGCGCGGGAGACCCAGTACTTC. The V call is TRBV5-1, the J call TRBJ2-5; TRBD1 agrees at 8 bases. Germline CDR1 is SGHRS and CDR2 is YFSETQ. CDR3 length equals 13 residues. Trimming at V came to 4 bases and at J to 5 bases, leaving 4 bases not matched to a gene.

The rearrangement joins TRBV27 to TRBJ1-5, with TRBD1 identical over 7 bases. The CDR3 extends over 15 amino acids. Germline CDR1 and CDR2: MNHEY and SMNVEV (reference sequence). Losses at the gene ends were 6 bases for V and 1 base for J; bases not matched to a gene: 6. The CDR3 DNA reads as TGTGCCAGCAGGCAAGGGACAGCCAGCAATCAGCCCCAGCATTTT. Encoded protein: CASRQGTASNQPQHF.

This chain joins TRBV27 and TRBJ1-2; 8 bases align to TRBD1. Germline values: CDR1 MNHEY, CDR2 SMNVEV (reference sequence). This CDR3 region has 14 residues. Unmatched junction bases numbered 4, after V lost 5 bases and J lost 2 bases. The CDR3 reads CASSHRQGNYGYTF. The CDR3 coding sequence is TGTGCCAGCAGTCACAGACAGGGGAACTATGGCTACACCTTC.